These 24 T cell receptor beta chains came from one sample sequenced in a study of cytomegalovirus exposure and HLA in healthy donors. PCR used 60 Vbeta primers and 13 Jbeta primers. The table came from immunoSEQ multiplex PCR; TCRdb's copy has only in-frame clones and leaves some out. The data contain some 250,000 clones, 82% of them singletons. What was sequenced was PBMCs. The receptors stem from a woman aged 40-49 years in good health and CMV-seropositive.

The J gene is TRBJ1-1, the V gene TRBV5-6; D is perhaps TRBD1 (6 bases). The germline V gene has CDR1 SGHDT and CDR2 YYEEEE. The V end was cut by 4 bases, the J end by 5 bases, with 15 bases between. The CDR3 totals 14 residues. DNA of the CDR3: TGTGCCAGCAGCACCACTCAGGGGAGAACTGAAGCTTTCTTT. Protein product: CASSTTQGRTEAFF.

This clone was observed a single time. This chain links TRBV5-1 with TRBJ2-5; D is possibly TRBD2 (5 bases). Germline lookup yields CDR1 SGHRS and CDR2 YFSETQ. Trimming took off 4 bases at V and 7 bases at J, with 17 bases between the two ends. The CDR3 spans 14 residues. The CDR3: CASSNPDSRGTQYF. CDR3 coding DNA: TGCGCCAGCAGCAATCCTGATTCCCGGGGGACCCAGTACTTC. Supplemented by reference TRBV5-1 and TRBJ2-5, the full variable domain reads KAGVTQTPRYLIKTRGQQVTLSCSPISGHRSVSWYQQTPGQGLQFLFEYFSETQRNKGNFPGRFSGRQFSNSRSEMNVSTLELGDSALYLCASSNPDSRGTQYFGPGTRLLVL.

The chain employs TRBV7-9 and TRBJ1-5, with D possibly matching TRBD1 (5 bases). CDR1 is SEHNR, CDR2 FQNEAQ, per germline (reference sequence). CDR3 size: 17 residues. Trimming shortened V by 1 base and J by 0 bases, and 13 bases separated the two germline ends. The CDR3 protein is CASSLDVDSPSNQPQHF. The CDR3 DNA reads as TGTGCCAGCAGCTTAGATGTAGACAGCCCTAGCAATCAGCCCCAGCATTTT.

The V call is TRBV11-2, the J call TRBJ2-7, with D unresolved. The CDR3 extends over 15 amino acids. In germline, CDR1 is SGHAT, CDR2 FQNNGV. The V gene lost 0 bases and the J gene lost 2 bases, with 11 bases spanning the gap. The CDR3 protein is CASSLDPGGAYEQYF. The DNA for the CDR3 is TGTGCCAGCAGCTTAGACCCTGGCGGAGCCTACGAGCAGTACTTC.

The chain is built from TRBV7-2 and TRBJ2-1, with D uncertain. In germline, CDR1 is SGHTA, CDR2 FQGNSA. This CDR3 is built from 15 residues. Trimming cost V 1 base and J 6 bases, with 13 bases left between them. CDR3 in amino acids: CASSLVWAPANEQFF. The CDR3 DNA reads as TGTGCCAGCAGCTTAGTGTGGGCTCCGGCCAATGAGCAGTTCTTC.

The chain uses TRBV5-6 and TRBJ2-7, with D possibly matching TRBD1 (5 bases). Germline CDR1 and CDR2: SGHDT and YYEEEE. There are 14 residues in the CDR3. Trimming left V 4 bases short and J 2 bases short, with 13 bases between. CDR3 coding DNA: TGTGCCAGCAGCATGGGGCAGGGTCCCTACGAGCAGTACTTC. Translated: CASSMGQGPYEQYF. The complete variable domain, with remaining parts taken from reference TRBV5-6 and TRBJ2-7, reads DAGVTQSPTHLIKTRGQQVTLRCSPKSGHDTVSWYQQALGQGPQFIFQYYEEEERQRGNFPDRFSGHQFPNYSSELNVNALLLGDSALYLCASSMGQGPYEQYFGPGTRLTVT.

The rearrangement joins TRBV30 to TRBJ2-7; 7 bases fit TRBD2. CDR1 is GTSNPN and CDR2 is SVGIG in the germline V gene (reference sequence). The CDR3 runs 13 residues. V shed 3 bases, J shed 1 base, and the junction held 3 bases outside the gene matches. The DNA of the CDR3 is TGTGCCTGGAGGGATAGCGGGTCCTACGAGCAGTACTTC. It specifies CAWRDSGSYEQYF.

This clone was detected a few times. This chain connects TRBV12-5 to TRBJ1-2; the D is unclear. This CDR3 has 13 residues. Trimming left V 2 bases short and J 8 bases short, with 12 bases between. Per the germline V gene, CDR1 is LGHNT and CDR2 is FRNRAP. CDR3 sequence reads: CASGLRASGGYTF. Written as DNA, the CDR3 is TGTGCTAGTGGTTTGAGGGCCTCGGGGGGCTACACCTTC.

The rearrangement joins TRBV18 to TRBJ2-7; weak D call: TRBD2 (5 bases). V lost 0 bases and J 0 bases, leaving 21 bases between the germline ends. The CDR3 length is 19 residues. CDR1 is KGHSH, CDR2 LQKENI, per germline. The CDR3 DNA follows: TGTGCCAGCTCACCACCTATCAGGCCCTCCTCGGGGATCTCCTACGAGCAGTACTTC. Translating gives CASSPPIRPSSGISYEQYF.

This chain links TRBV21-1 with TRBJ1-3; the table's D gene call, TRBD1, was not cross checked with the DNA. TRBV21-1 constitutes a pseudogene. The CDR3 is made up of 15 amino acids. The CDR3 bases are TGTGCCAGCAGCAAAGACAGGCTCTCTGGAAACACCATATATTTT. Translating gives CASSKDRLSGNTIYF.

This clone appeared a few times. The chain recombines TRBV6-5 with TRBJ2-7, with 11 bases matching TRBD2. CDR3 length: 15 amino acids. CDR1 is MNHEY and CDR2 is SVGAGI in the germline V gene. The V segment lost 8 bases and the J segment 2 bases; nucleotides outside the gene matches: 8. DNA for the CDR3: TGTGCCAGCTGGGTGACTAGCGGGACCCCCTACGAGCAGTACTTC. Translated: CASWVTSGTPYEQYF.

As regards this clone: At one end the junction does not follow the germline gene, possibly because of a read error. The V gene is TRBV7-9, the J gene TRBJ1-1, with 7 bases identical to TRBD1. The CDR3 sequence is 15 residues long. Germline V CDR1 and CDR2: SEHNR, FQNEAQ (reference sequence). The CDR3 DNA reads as TGTGCCAGCCGCTTTACAGGGGACCAGAACACTGAAGCTTTCTTT. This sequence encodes CASRFTGDQNTEAFF.

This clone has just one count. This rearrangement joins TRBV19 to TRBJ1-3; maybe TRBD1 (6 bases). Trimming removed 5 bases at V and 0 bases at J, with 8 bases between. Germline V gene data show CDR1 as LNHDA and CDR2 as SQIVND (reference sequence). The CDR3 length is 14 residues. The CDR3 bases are TGTGCCAGTAGTCGAGGGGGCTCTGGAAACACCATATATTTT. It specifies CASSRGGSGNTIYF.

The CDR3 nucleotides are TGTGCCAGCAGTGAGGGACATTACACTGAAGCTTTCTTT. It is translated as CASSEGHYTEAFF. J is TRBJ1-1 and V is TRBV25-1, with D perhaps TRBD1 (6 bases). V lost 3 bases, J lost 3 bases, and 8 bases lay in between. The germline V gene has CDR1 MGHDK and CDR2 SYGVNS. The CDR3 spans 13 residues.

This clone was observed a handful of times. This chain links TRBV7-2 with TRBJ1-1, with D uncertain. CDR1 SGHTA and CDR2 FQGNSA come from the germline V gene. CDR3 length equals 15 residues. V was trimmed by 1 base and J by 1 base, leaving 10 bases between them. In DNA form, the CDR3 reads TGTGCCAGCAGCTTAGGATCTCCCGGGAACACTGAAGCTTTCTTT. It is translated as CASSLGSPGNTEAFF.

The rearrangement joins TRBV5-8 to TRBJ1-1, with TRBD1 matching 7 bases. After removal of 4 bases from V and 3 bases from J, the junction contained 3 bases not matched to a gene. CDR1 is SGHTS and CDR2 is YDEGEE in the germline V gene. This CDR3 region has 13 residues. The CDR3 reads CASSIQGDTEAFF. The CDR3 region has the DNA TGTGCCAGCAGCATCCAGGGGGACACTGAAGCTTTCTTT.

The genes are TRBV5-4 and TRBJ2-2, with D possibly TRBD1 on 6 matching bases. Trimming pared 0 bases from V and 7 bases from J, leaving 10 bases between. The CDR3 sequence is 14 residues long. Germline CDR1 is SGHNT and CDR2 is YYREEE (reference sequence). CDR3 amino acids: CASSLADSFGELFF. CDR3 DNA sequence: TGTGCCAGCAGCTTGGCGGACAGCTTCGGGGAGCTGTTTTTT.

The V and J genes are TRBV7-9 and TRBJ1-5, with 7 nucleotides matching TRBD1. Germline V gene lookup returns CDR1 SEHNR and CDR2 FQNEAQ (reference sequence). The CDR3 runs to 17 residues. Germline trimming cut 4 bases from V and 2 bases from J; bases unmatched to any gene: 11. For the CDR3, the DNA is TGTGCCAGCAGCTACTACAGGGGCCGGAGCGGCAATCAGCCCCAGCATTTT. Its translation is CASSYYRGRSGNQPQHF.

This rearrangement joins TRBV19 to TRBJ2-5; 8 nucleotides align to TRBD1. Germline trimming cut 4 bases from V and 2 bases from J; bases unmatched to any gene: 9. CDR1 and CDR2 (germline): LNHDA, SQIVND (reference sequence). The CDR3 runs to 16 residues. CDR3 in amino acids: CASSTIVGQGQETQYF. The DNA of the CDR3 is TGTGCCAGTAGTACAATCGTCGGACAGGGTCAAGAGACCCAGTACTTC.

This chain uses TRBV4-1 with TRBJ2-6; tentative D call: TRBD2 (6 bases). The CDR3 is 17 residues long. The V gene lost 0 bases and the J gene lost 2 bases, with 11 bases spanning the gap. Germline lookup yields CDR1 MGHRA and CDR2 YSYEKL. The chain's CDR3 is CASSQDRPGAGANVLTF. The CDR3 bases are TGCGCCAGCAGCCAAGATCGTCCGGGGGCTGGGGCCAACGTCCTGACTTTC.

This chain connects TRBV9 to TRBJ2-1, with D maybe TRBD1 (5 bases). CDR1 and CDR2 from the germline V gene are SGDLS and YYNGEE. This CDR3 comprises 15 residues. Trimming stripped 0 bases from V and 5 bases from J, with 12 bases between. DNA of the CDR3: TGTGCCAGCAGCGTAGAAGGAGACAGCAACAATGAGCAGTTCTTC. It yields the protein CASSVEGDSNNEQFF.

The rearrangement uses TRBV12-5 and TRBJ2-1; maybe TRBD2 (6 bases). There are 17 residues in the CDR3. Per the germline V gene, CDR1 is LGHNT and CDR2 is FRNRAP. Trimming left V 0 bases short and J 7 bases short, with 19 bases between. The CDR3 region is CASGLVRSGPIPNEQFF. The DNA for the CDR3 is TGTGCTAGTGGTTTGGTACGCAGCGGGCCCATCCCGAATGAGCAGTTCTTC.

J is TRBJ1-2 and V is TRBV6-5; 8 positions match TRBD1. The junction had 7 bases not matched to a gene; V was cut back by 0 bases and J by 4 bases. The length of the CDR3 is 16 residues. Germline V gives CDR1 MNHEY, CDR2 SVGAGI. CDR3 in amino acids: CASSYSGQGAFYGYTF. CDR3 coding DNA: TGTGCCAGCAGTTACTCTGGGCAGGGGGCCTTCTATGGCTACACCTTC.

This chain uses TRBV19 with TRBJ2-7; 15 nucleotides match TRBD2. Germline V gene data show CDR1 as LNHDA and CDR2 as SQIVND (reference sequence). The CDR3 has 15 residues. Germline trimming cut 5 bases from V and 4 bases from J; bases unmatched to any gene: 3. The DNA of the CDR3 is TGTGCCAGTAGTGGACTAGCGGGGGGGAGGTACGAGCAGTACTTC. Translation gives CASSGLAGGRYEQYF.